This is a list of T cell receptor beta chains from one sample in a study of vaccination effects on CD4 cells after COVID-19. Libraries were prepared by immunoSEQ multiplex PCR; TCRdb keeps only in-frame clonotypes and omits some of them. Among tens of thousands of clones listed, 73% were seen once. These receptors have no known antigen. The sequencing used CD4+ T cells from PBMCs cultured without peptide, collected before COVID-19 vaccination. These TCRs come from a human donor who received a COVID-19 vaccine. The CDR3 runs from the conserved cysteine through the conserved F or W. D genes are given only for firm matches. Size is omitted from some rows. Given values are once, few, many or a class for expanded clones.

clone size,D gene,V gene,J gene,CDR3 DNA,CDR3 protein
-,-,TRBV5-1,TRBJ1-5,TGCGCCAGCAGCTTGTCTGGGCAGGGTAATCAGCCCCAGCATTTT,CASSLSGQGNQPQHF
few,-,TRBV19,TRBJ1-1,TGTGCCAGTAGTATGATAGGGGGTACCACTGAAGCTTTCTTT,CASSMIGGTTEAFF
-,TRBD1,TRBV19,TRBJ2-7,TGTGCCAGTAGTATACCAGGGGGCGCCTACGAGCAGTACTTC,CASSIPGGAYEQYF
-,-,TRBV19,TRBJ1-5,TGTGCCAGTAGTGCCGTCGGGGGGGCGAATCAGCCCCAGCATTTT,CASSAVGGANQPQHF
-,TRBD2,TRBV29-1,TRBJ2-1,TGCAGCGTGGGGGGGTCAGGGTCGTGGAATGAGCAGTTCTTC,CSVGGSGSWNEQFF
-,-,TRBV24-1,TRBJ2-1,TGTGCCACCAGTAGCAGAGGGGAGCAGTTCTTC,CATSSRGEQFF
-,-,TRBV4-1,TRBJ2-5,TGCGCCAGCAGCACCCTAGGGGGGGTCCAGTACTTC,CASSTLGGVQYF
-,-,TRBV7-7,TRBJ2-2,TGTGCTAGCAGCCCGGGACCCCTACGGGGCACCGGGGAGCTGTTTTTT,CASSPGPLRGTGELFF
-,-,TRBV7-9,TRBJ1-4,TGTGCCAGCCTCCAAGCAACTAATGAAAAACTGTTTTTT,CASLQATNEKLFF
-,-,TRBV5-1,TRBJ2-5,TGCGCCAGCAGCTTGGATACCCAAGAGACCCAGTACTTC,CASSLDTQETQYF
few,-,TRBV5-4,TRBJ2-6,TGTGCCAGCAGCTTGGGTGGGACCCCCTCTGGGGCCAACGTCCTGACTTTC,CASSLGGTPSGANVLTF
-,TRBD1,TRBV7-8,TRBJ2-4,TGTGCCAGCAGCCCCAGACAGGGGTGGGAAAACATTCAGTACTTC,CASSPRQGWENIQYF
-,-,TRBV6-1,TRBJ1-5,TGTGCCAGCGGGAGGGAGGGCAATCAGCCCCAGCATTTT,CASGREGNQPQHF
-,TRBD2,TRBV25-1,TRBJ2-1,TGTGCCAGCAGTGACCCAAGACTAGCGGGGGGGGGTGAGCAGTTCTTC,CASSDPRLAGGGEQFF
-,-,TRBV10-2,TRBJ2-5,TGCGCCAGCAGTGAGTATAGGTCTACCTGGGAGACCCAGTACTTC,CASSEYRSTWETQYF
-,-,TRBV7-3,TRBJ2-5,TGTGCCAGCAGCGTTAACGGGGGGCTCAGCGGAGAGACCCAGTACTTC,CASSVNGGLSGETQYF
-,TRBD1,TRBV6-5,TRBJ1-2,TGTGCCAGCAGTTTTACGGGGACAGGGAACGGCTACACCTTC,CASSFTGTGNGYTF
-,-,TRBV14,TRBJ2-7,TGTGCCAGCAGCCGAATACAGGAAAACTCCTACGAGCAGTACTTC,CASSRIQENSYEQYF
once,-,TRBV28,TRBJ1-4,TGTGCCAGCAGCCTACAGGGAGAGGCACTGTTTTTT,CASSLQGEALFF
once,-,TRBV10-2,TRBJ2-7,TGCGCCAGCAGTTTAGGAAGGAGCACCTACGAGCAGTACTTC,CASSLGRSTYEQYF
-,-,TRBV7-2,TRBJ2-7,TGTGCCAGCACCTTACAGGAGAGCTCCTACGAGCAGTACTTC,CASTLQESSYEQYF
once,-,TRBV21-1,TRBJ1-1,TGTGCCAGCAGCAAAGACAGTTTGGGCCAGGAGAACACTGAAGCTTTCTTT,CASSKDSLGQENTEAFF
-,-,TRBV2,TRBJ2-7,TGTGCCAGCAGTGATGGGTCCCACGAGCAGTACTTC,CASSDGSHEQYF
-,-,TRBV5-4,TRBJ2-4,TGTGCCAGCAGCTCACTACGCATCTCATCCTCAGAAAACATTCAGTACTTC,CASSSLRISSSENIQYF
once,-,TRBV30,TRBJ1-1,TGTGCCTGGAGTGTAGCGGGGAACACTGAAGCTTTCTTT,CAWSVAGNTEAFF
few,-,TRBV4-2,TRBJ2-2,TGTGCCAGCAGCCAAGAGGCCGTGACCGGGGAGCTGTTTTTT,CASSQEAVTGELFF
-,TRBD1,TRBV18,TRBJ1-6,TGTGCCAGCTCTCCCGGGACAGGGGGTTCACCCCTCCACTTT,CASSPGTGGSPLHF
few,-,TRBV15,TRBJ2-2,TGTGCCACCAGCAGGGATTACACCGGGGAGCTGTTTTTT,CATSRDYTGELFF
-,TRBD2,TRBV6-5,TRBJ2-2,TGTGCCATCCTAACGGTGGGAGGGCCCGGGGAGCTGTTTTTT,CAILTVGGPGELFF
-,-,TRBV2,TRBJ2-1,TGTGCCAGCAGTACCTACTATGAGCAGTTCTTC,CASSTYYEQFF
-,-,TRBV5-5,TRBJ1-5,TGTGCCAGCAGCTTAGCGGGGGGCGGAAATCAGCCCCAGCATTTT,CASSLAGGGNQPQHF
-,-,TRBV7-2,TRBJ1-1,TGTGCCAGCAGCCAATGGAACACTGAAGCTTTCTTT,CASSQWNTEAFF
-,TRBD1,TRBV5-1,TRBJ1-4,TGCGCCACCCGGACAGGAGCCGCAACTAATGAAAAACTGTTTTTT,CATRTGAATNEKLFF
-,-,TRBV3-1/TRBV3-2,TRBJ1-2,TGTGCCAGCAGTCCCGGCGGGGCCCACTATGGCTACACCTTC,CASSPGGAHYGYTF
-,TRBD2,TRBV5-1,TRBJ2-2,TGCGCCAGCAGCTTGGAGGGCGGGACTAGAAATACCGGGGAGCTGTTTTTT,CASSLEGGTRNTGELFF
-,TRBD1,TRBV18,TRBJ1-2,TGTGCCAGCTCCCCCGGGACAGAAACTTTCTATGGCTACACCTTC,CASSPGTETFYGYTF
once,-,TRBV11-1,TRBJ2-1,TGTGCCAGCAGCCAGATCCGGGGCTACAATGAGCAGTTCTTC,CASSQIRGYNEQFF
-,-,TRBV2,TRBJ1-4,TGTGCCAGCAACCCGATCCCAAGTGGGGAACCTGAAAAACTGTTTTTT,CASNPIPSGEPEKLFF
few,-,TRBV7-8,TRBJ1-3,TGTGCCAGCAGAGACAGTATCTCTGGAAACACCATATATTTT,CASRDSISGNTIYF
-,TRBD1,TRBV13,TRBJ2-3,TGTGCCAGCAGCCTCACAGGGGTCGGCACAGATACGCAGTATTTT,CASSLTGVGTDTQYF
-,-,TRBV30,TRBJ2-3,TGTGCCTGCGGGGGAAGGCGGACGCAGTATTTT,CACGGRRTQYF
-,-,TRBV7-9,TRBJ1-2,TGTGCCAGCAGCTTAGAACAGAACTATGGCTACACCTTC,CASSLEQNYGYTF
-,TRBD2,TRBV7-9,TRBJ2-3,TGTGCCAGCAGCTTCGGGAGGCCCGGGACTAGCGGGATAACAGATACGCAGTATTTT,CASSFGRPGTSGITDTQYF
-,-,TRBV12-3/TRBV12-4,TRBJ1-2,TGTGCCAGCAGTTTTTGGGCAGCCTATGGCTACACCTTC,CASSFWAAYGYTF
few,-,TRBV5-6,TRBJ1-1,TGTGCCAGCAGCTCCCGGGGGGCGGGAGTCACTGAAGCTTTCTTT,CASSSRGAGVTEAFF
-,TRBD2,TRBV27,TRBJ2-7,TGTGCCAGCAGTTTAAGGCTAGCGGGGGACGTCTACGAGCAGTACTTC,CASSLRLAGDVYEQYF
few,TRBD1,TRBV6-5,TRBJ1-2,TGTGCCAGCAGATCCGACAGGGAGGGTGGCTACACCTTC,CASRSDREGGYTF
-,-,TRBV4-1,TRBJ2-7,TGCGCCAGCAGCCGAACAGGGCGGTCCTACGAGCAGTACTTC,CASSRTGRSYEQYF